The 21 T cell receptor beta chains below were found in one sample sequenced in a study of cytomegalovirus exposure and HLA in healthy donors. Researchers ran the PCR with 60 Vbeta and 13 Jbeta primers. Method: immunoSEQ multiplex PCR; TCRdb's copy keeps in-frame clones and lacks some. The sample lists some 150,000 clones; 60% to 80% were seen once. Sequences were obtained from PBMCs. The receptors were sampled from a male donor in good health and CMV-seronegative.

A word on this clone: This sample also contains other DNA sequences that code for the same CDR3. This chain joins TRBV5-1 and TRBJ1-4; D may be TRBD1 (5 bases). The V end was cut by 0 bases, the J end by 3 bases, with 6 bases between. CDR1 and CDR2 from the germline V gene are SGHRS and YFSETQ. There are 14 residues in the CDR3. CDR3 protein: CASSLGGANEKLFF. The CDR3 region has the DNA TGCGCCAGCAGCTTGGGGGGGGCTAATGAAAAACTGTTTTTT. The full variable domain, its missing parts supplied by reference TRBV5-1 and TRBJ1-4, is KAGVTQTPRYLIKTRGQQVTLSCSPISGHRSVSWYQQTPGQGLQFLFEYFSETQRNKGNFPGRFSGRQFSNSRSEMNVSTLELGDSALYLCASSLGGANEKLFFGSGTQLSVL.

In DNA, the CDR3 is TGTGCCAGCAGCCTGCTAGACAGCTCCTACAATGAGCAGTTCTTC. It translates to CASSLLDSSYNEQFF. This rearrangement joins TRBV5-4 to TRBJ2-1, with D possibly matching TRBD1 (5 bases). Germline lookup yields CDR1 SGHNT and CDR2 YYREEE (reference sequence). CDR3 size: 15 residues. V was pared by 4 bases and J by 0 bases, with 11 bases between.

The V and J genes are TRBV4-1 and TRBJ2-7; TRBD1 aligns across 8 bases. The CDR3 runs 17 residues. Germline trimming cut 1 base from V and 7 bases from J; bases unmatched to any gene: 15. CDR1 is MGHRA, CDR2 YSYEKL, per germline. The CDR3 region is CASSQAPEQGVRGEQYF. DNA of the CDR3: TGCGCCAGCAGCCAAGCCCCCGAACAGGGGGTGAGAGGGGAGCAGTACTTC.

In its sample, this clone was seen a few times. The J gene is TRBJ1-5, the V gene TRBV12-5, with TRBD1 as a possible D gene (5 bases). Trimming removed 1 base from V and 11 bases from J, with 15 bases in between. Germline CDR1 reads LGHNT; CDR2 reads FRNRAP. CDR3 length equals 14 residues. CDR3 DNA sequence: TGTGCTAGTGGTTTGGGACAGTCTCAAGGGGCCCAGCATTTT. Its translation: CASGLGQSQGAQHF.

The rearrangement joins TRBV7-3 to TRBJ1-5; possible D gene TRBD1, 6 bases. The CDR3 runs 17 residues. The V gene lost 0 bases and the J gene lost 3 bases, with 15 bases spanning the gap. Germline V gene lookup returns CDR1 SGHTA and CDR2 FQGTGA. DNA for the CDR3: TGTGCCAGCAGCTTAACACCAATTACAGGGCCCAATCAGCCCCAGCATTTT. Its protein is CASSLTPITGPNQPQHF.

The rearrangement uses TRBV27 and TRBJ2-7, with a tentative D call TRBD2 (6 bases). Trimming cost V 1 base and J 1 base, with 11 bases left between them. This CDR3 is 15 amino acids long. Germline values: CDR1 MNHEY, CDR2 SMNVEV (reference sequence). CDR3 in amino acids: CASSLLRESSYEQYF. In DNA, the CDR3 is TGTGCCAGCAGTTTATTACGGGAGTCATCCTACGAGCAGTACTTC.

This rearrangement joins TRBV9 to TRBJ2-1, with 7 bases fitting TRBD2. From germline, CDR1 is SGDLS and CDR2 YYNGEE. Unmatched junction bases numbered 11, after V lost 3 bases and J lost 5 bases. The CDR3 is made up of 16 amino acids. CDR3 coding DNA: TGTGCCAGCAGCGCTGTAGCGGGTCAAGGGGACAATGAGCAGTTCTTC. It codes for CASSAVAGQGDNEQFF. Full variable domain (remainder filled in from reference TRBV9 and TRBJ2-1): DSGVTQTPKHLITATGQRVTLRCSPRSGDLSVYWYQQSLDQGLQFLIQYYNGEERAKGNILERFSAQQFPDLHSELNLSSLELGDSALYFCASSAVAGQGDNEQFFGPGTRLTVL.

This chain joins TRBV5-1 and TRBJ2-7; 8 nucleotides line up with TRBD1. CDR3 length equals 14 residues. Germline assignment: CDR1 SGHRS and CDR2 YFSETQ. J gave up 2 bases and V 4 bases, and 5 bases lay outside the gene matches. CDR3 loop: CASSHDRGAYEQYF. The CDR3 DNA sequence: TGCGCCAGCAGCCACGACAGGGGTGCCTACGAGCAGTACTTC.

The V gene is TRBV19, the J gene TRBJ1-6; D gene uncertain. CDR3 length: 14 residues. CDR1 and CDR2 from the germline V gene are LNHDA and SQIVND (reference sequence). Deletions cut 4 bases from V and 2 bases from J, with 6 bases between. In DNA form, the CDR3 reads TGTGCCAGTAGTAGGGAGGCCTATAATTCACCCCTCCACTTT. Its translation is CASSREAYNSPLHF.

V is TRBV10-2 and J is TRBJ2-1, with D perhaps TRBD2 (6 bases). The germline CDR1 and CDR2 sequences are WSHSY and SAAADI. The V and J ends lost 5 bases and 7 bases respectively, with 12 bases between them. The CDR3 spans 13 residues. For the CDR3, the DNA is TGCGCCAGCAGTAGCTCTAGCGTGAATGAGCAGTTCTTC. Its protein is CASSSSSVNEQFF.

V is TRBV6-5 and J is TRBJ2-3, with 16 bases matching TRBD2. Germline-derived CDR1 and CDR2 are MNHEY and SVGAGI. J gave up 8 bases and V 4 bases, and 6 bases lay outside the gene matches. The CDR3 runs 16 residues. As DNA, the CDR3 is TGTGCCAGCAGTTCCGGGACTAGCGGGGGGGCCGGTACGCAGTATTTT. Translation: CASSSGTSGGAGTQYF.

This sequence joins TRBV29-1 and TRBJ1-1, with no clear D. V lost 7 bases and J lost 7, with 19 bases in between. The length of the CDR3 is 13 residues. Germline CDR1 reads SQVTM; CDR2 reads ANQGSEA. CDR3 amino acids: CSAQDNFAGEAFF. The CDR3 coding sequence is TGCAGCGCCCAAGACAACTTTGCCGGTGAAGCTTTCTTT.

The rearrangement links TRBV7-2 to TRBJ2-2, with a tentative D call TRBD2 (5 bases). Looked up from germline, CDR1 is SGHTA and CDR2 is FQGNSA. The CDR3 totals 14 residues. The V end lost 2 bases, the J end lost 6 bases, and 10 bases lay between the germline ends. For the CDR3, the DNA is TGTGCCAGCAGCTTATTCGAGGGTGCCGGGGAGCTGTTTTTT. It specifies CASSLFEGAGELFF.

Concerning this clone: One end of the junction does not line up with germline, which may come from a read error. The gene calls are TRBV6-1 and TRBJ2-7; 8 nucleotides agree with TRBD2. Germline V gene data show CDR1 as MNHNS and CDR2 as SASEGT. CDR3 length equals 14 residues. The CDR3 loop reads CASTESGGTYEQYF. CDR3 bases: TGTGCCAGCACTGAAAGCGGGGGAACCTACGAGCAGTACTTC.

In this sample, this clone turned up once. The chain joins TRBV7-2 to TRBJ2-1; 11 nucleotides agree with TRBD2. The ends lost 1 base at V and 6 bases at J; junction bases unmatched: 5. The germline V gene encodes CDR1 SGHTA and CDR2 FQGNSA. This CDR3 has 16 amino acids. The CDR3 protein is CASSLGASGGTNEQFF. CDR3 DNA: TGTGCCAGCAGCTTAGGAGCTAGCGGGGGGACCAATGAGCAGTTCTTC.

The chain couples TRBV7-2 to TRBJ1-2, with 7 bases matching TRBD1. This CDR3 is built from 15 residues. CDR1 and CDR2 (germline): SGHTA, FQGNSA. The J segment lost 3 bases and the V segment lost 5 bases, leaving 9 bases of the junction unmatched. The DNA for the CDR3 is TGTGCCAGCAGCCCGCGACAGGGCCAGTACTATGGCTACACCTTC. Protein sequence: CASSPRQGQYYGYTF.

Written as DNA, the CDR3 is TGTGCCAGCAGTTACTCACAGGGTGGCACAGATACGCAGTATTTT. It codes for CASSYSQGGTDTQYF. V is TRBV6-5 and J is TRBJ2-3, with D perhaps matching TRBD1 (6 bases). Trimming took 0 bases from V and 1 from J, leaving 8 bases between them. The germline gives CDR1 MNHEY, CDR2 SVGAGI. The CDR3 is 15 residues long.

Here the CDR3 reads CASRSGGSGELFF. In nucleotides, the CDR3 is TGTGCCAGCAGGTCAGGGGGCAGCGGGGAGCTGTTTTTT. V usage is TRBV7-9 and J usage is TRBJ2-2; 8 bases line up with TRBD1. The germline V gene encodes CDR1 SEHNR and CDR2 FQNEAQ (reference sequence). Trimming took 6 bases from V and 7 from J; bases not matched to a gene: 4. This CDR3 spans 13 amino acids. Filled out from reference TRBV7-9 and TRBJ2-2, the complete variable domain reads DTGVSQNPRHKITKRGQNVTFRCDPISEHNRLYWYRQTLGQGPEFLTYFQNEAQLEKSRLLSDRFSAERPKGSFSTLEIQRTEQGDSAMYLCASRSGGSGELFFGEGSRLTVL.

The chain uses TRBV23-1 and TRBJ1-6; D is unresolved. TRBV23-1 belongs to the ORF category, with a function that is uncertain. V lost 10 bases and J 14 bases, leaving 18 bases between the germline ends. The CDR3 runs 12 residues. CDR3 residues: CATGEAGKTLHF. CDR3 nucleotides: TGCGCCACAGGTGAAGCGGGAAAAACCCTCCACTTT.

This chain connects TRBV11-3 to TRBJ2-1; TRBD1 is a possible D gene (6 bases). Per the germline V gene, CDR1 is SGHNT and CDR2 is YENEEA. The CDR3 loop spans 13 amino acids. V gave up 5 bases and J gave up 7 bases, with 12 bases separating them. The CDR3 here is CASSAGTINEQFF. The CDR3 DNA follows: TGTGCCAGCAGCGCCGGGACAATTAATGAGCAGTTCTTC.

This chain joins TRBV7-3 and TRBJ2-3; 10 bases are shared with TRBD2. The CDR3 is made up of 16 amino acids. Germline lookup yields CDR1 SGHTA and CDR2 FQGTGA. The V gene end was trimmed by 5 bases and the J gene end by 6 bases; junction bases not matched to a gene: 11. In DNA, the CDR3 is TGTGCCAGCAGCCCCGCGGGACTAGCGACCAGGGATACGCAGTATTTT. Its translation: CASSPAGLATRDTQYF.